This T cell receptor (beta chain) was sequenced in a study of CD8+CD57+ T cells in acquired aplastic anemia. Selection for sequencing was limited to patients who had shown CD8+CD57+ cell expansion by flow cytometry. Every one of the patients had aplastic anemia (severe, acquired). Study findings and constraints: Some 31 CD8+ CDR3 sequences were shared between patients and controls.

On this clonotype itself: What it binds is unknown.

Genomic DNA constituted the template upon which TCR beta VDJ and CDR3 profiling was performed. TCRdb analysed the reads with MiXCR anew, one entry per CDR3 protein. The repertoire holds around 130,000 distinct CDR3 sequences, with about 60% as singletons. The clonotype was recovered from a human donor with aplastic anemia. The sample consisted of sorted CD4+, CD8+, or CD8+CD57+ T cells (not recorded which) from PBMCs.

The CDR3 DNA reads as TGTGCCACCAGTGACGGACAGGGCAACTACGAGCAGTACTTC. This gives the protein CATSDGQGNYEQYF. The gene calls are TRBV24-1 and TRBJ2-7, with 8 bases fitting TRBD1. The CDR3 sequence is 14 residues long. V trimming: 4 bases; J trimming: 3 bases; junction bases outside the gene matches: 4. Per germline, CDR1 KGHDR and CDR2 SFDVKD.